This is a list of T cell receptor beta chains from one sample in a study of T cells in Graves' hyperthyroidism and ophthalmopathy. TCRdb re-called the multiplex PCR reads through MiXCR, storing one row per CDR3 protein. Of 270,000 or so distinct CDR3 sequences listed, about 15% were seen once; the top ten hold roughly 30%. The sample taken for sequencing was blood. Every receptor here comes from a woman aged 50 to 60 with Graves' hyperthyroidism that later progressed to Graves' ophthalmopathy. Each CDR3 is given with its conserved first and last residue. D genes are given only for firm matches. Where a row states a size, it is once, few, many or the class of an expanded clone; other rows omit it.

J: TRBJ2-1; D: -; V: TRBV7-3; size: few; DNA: TGTGCCAGCAGCTTAAGGGCGGGGTCAAGCTCCTACAATGAGCAGTTCTTC; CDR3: CASSLRAGSSSYNEQFF
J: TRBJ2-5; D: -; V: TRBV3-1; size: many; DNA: TGTGCCAGCAGCACTCAGGGTGAAGAGACCCAGTACTTC; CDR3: CASSTQGEETQYF
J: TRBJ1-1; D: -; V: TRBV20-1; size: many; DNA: TGCAGTGCTGGATTCACTGAAGCTTTCTTT; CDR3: CSAGFTEAFF
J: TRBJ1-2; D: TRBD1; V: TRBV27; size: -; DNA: TGTGCCAGCAGTTTTCGGGACAGGGTTTATGGCTACACCTTC; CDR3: CASSFRDRVYGYTF
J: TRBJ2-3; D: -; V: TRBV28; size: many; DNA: TGTGCCAGCAGTTTATTTGGGGATTATGATACGCAGTATTTT; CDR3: CASSLFGDYDTQYF
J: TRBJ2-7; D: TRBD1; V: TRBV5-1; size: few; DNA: TGCGCCAGCAGCTTTCCGGGACAGGGGCACTACGAGCAGTACTTC; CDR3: CASSFPGQGHYEQYF
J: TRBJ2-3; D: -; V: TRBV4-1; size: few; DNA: TGCGCCGGCAGCCAGTCGGGGAGGTCTGGAGATACGCAGTATTTT; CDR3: CAGSQSGRSGDTQYF
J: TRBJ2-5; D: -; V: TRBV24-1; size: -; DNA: TGTGCCACCAGTGGAGGAGAGGGAAAGGGTGGGGAGACCCAGTACTTC; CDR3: CATSGGEGKGGETQYF
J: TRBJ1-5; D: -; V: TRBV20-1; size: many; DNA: TGCAGTGCTCCCGGGGTAGGGCAGCCCCAGCATTTT; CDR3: CSAPGVGQPQHF
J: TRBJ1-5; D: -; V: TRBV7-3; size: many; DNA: TGTGCCAGCAGACATGCCGGGGTCGCGTGGCCCCAGCATTTT; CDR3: CASRHAGVAWPQHF
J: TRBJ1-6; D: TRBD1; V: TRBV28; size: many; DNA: TGTGCCAGCAGTTTCGCGGACAGGGAGGATTCACCCCTCCACTTT; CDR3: CASSFADREDSPLHF
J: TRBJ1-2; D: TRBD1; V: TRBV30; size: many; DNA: TGTGCCCTAACCTCCGGGACAGGTTTTTACTATGGCTACACCTTC; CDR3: CALTSGTGFYYGYTF
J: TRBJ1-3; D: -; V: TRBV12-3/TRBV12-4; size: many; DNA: TGTGCCAGCAGTCCCCAATCAGCGGGAAACACCATATATTTT; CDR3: CASSPQSAGNTIYF
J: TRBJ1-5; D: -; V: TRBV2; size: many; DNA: TGTGCCAGCAGTGTCACAGGGAAGAGAAGCAATCAGCCCCAGCATTTT; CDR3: CASSVTGKRSNQPQHF
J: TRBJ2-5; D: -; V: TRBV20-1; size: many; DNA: TGCAGTGCGCCAGGGAGGACTAACCAAGAGACCCAGTACTTC; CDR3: CSAPGRTNQETQYF
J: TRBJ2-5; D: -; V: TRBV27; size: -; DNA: TGTGCCAGCAGTTTACTAGAGGAGGAAGAGACCCAGTACTTC; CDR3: CASSLLEEEETQYF
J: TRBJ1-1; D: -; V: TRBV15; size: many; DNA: TGTGCCACCAGCACCCGCACGGGATCAAGAGCTTTCTTT; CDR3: CATSTRTGSRAFF
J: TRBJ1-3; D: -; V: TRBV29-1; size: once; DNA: TGCAGCGTTGAACTTTTGGCCTTAGGGGAACCTGGAAACACCATATATTTT; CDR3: CSVELLALGEPGNTIYF
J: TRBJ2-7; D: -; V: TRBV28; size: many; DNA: TGTGCCAGCAGTTTATCGGGCAGGGTGGGAGAGCAGTACTTC; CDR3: CASSLSGRVGEQYF
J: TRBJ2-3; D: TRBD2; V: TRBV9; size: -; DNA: TGTGCCAGCAGCGTAGTGGCGGGAGCCGCCACAGATACGCAGTATTTT; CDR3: CASSVVAGAATDTQYF
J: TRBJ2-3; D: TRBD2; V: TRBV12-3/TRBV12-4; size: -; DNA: TGTGCCGCAGCCCTGGGACTAGCGGACACAGATACGCAGTATTTT; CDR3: CAAALGLADTDTQYF
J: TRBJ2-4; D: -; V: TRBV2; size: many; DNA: TGTGCCAGCAGTGAAGCAGGGGGGACCACCCGCATTCAGTACTTC; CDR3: CASSEAGGTTRIQYF
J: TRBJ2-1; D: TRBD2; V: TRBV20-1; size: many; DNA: TGCAGTGGGACTAGCGGGATAAGTGAGCAGTTCTTC; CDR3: CSGTSGISEQFF
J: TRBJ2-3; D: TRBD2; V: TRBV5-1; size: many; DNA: TGCGCCAGCAGCTTGGCTGGGGACTACAGCACAGATACGCAGTATTTT; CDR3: CASSLAGDYSTDTQYF
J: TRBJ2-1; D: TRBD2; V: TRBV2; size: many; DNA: TGTGCCAGTCGACCCGGGACTAGCATCCATGAGCAGTTCTTC; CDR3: CASRPGTSIHEQFF
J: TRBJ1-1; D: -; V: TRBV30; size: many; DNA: TGTGCCTGGAGCAACAGACTTGAAGCTTTCTTT; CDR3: CAWSNRLEAFF
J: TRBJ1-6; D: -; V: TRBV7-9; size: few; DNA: TGTGCCAGCAGCTTAGAAGCGGATTCACCCCTCCACTTT; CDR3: CASSLEADSPLHF
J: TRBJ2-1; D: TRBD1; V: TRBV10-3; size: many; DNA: TGTGCCATCAGTGAACGGGACAGCTACAATGAGCAGTTCTTC; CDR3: CAISERDSYNEQFF
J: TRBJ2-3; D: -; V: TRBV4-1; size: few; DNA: TGCGCCAGCAGCCAAGGAGGGGCCGGTCGCACAGATACGCAGTATTTT; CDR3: CASSQGGAGRTDTQYF
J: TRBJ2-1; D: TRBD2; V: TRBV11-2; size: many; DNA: TGTGCCAGCAGACCTGCGGGACTAGCGGGAGAAAACAATGAGCAGTTCTTC; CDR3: CASRPAGLAGENNEQFF
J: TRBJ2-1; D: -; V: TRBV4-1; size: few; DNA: TGCGCCAGCAGCCTCCCGGACGTATACAATGAGCAGTTCTTC; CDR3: CASSLPDVYNEQFF
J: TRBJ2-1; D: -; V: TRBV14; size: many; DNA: TGTGCCAGCAGCCAAGAAATGGGTCCGACTAGGATGCAGTTCTTC; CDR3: CASSQEMGPTRMQFF
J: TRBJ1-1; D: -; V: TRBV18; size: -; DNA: TGTGCCAGCTCCGGGATCGGGAATACGGCTGAAGCTTTCTTT; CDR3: CASSGIGNTAEAFF
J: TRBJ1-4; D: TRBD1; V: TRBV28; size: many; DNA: TGTGCCAGCAGTTTGTCCATAGGGACAGGGGGTAATGAAAAACTGTTTTTT; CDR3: CASSLSIGTGGNEKLFF
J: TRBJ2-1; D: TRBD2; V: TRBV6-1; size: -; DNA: TGTGCCAGCAGTGGGACTAGCGGGAGTCAGGATTACAATGAGCAGTTCTTC; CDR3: CASSGTSGSQDYNEQFF
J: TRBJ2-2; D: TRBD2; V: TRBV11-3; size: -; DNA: TGTGCCAGCAGCTTAAGACTAGCGGGAGGTGGGACCGGGGAGCTGTTTTTT; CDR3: CASSLRLAGGGTGELFF
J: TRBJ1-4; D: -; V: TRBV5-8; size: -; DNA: TGTGCCAGCAGCTTGGTTCCGGGCTCTAATGAAAAACTGTTTTTT; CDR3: CASSLVPGSNEKLFF